This paragraph reports one T cell receptor (beta chain). Its target antigen remains unknown. No base-level quality is on record; no much larger clone is a single base apart. This record belongs to a study of early T cells in non-severe SARS-CoV-2 infection (dated by TCRdb to the early 2020s). For the wider study: Because TCR sequencing was done on bulk RNA from unsorted whole blood, the alpha and beta chains could not be paired. Paper-wide results and their limitations: Matching against VDJdb was skewed toward anti-spike CD8 responses, likely underestimated virus-specific expansions, and missed private and CD4 specificities.

Set within a cohort of healthcare workers in London, UK, this nested case-control study involved weekly PCR testing of nasopharyngeal swabs along with blood sampling. Between 23 and 31 March 2020, the week of the UK lockdown, healthcare workers were enrolled and then followed up weekly for as long as 16 weeks. Library preparation employed 5' RACE. Sequenced using a NextSeq 500. The TCR library protocol attached unique molecular identifiers to individual cDNA molecules to correct for sequencing error and PCR bias. TCR alpha and beta chains were both sequenced, and the abundances of alpha and beta sequences in each sample were closely correlated with each other. Concerning the study's data processing: Decombinator V4 was used to perform V gene, J gene and CDR3 annotation of TCR sequences. TCRs were defined as expanded if a significant change between any two time points was detected under a Poisson model with p below 0.0001. TCR abundances were normalised to the total number of TCRs sequenced per sample and were expressed as counts per million. VDJdb, accessed on 1 November 2021, was searched for TCRs annotated for CMV, EBV and SARS-CoV-2, and TCRs annotated for more than one antigen were excluded. TCRdb itself trimmed the public reads at Q25 with fastp, ran MiXCR and retained productive beta chains. Merged by CDR3 protein, the rows form single entries marked with the most common genes and DNA. These V and J calls are TCRdb output, not the study's own analysis. The sample contains about 80,000 distinct CDR3 sequences, about 10% of them found a single time. The ten largest account for around 5% of the sample.

The sequenced sample was whole blood. The receptor's source is an adult who was a healthcare worker with PCR-confirmed SARS-CoV-2 infection or an uninfected control (not recorded which).

The nucleotide sequence is TGTGCCAGCAGTGAAGCGCAGGCTACCCAAGAGACCCAGTACTTC. Its product reads: CASSEAQATQETQYF. The sequence links TRBV6-1 to TRBJ2-5; the D gene assignment is ambiguous. The CDR3, from cysteine to phenylalanine, totals 15 residues. Only CDR3 DNA remains: 45 bases, in frame from the first base. V is clipped by 0 bases and J by 1 base, and the sequence between their germline boundaries is 9 bases long. The germline V gene specifies MNHNS as CDR1 and SASEGT as CDR2.